Listed here are 9 T cell receptor beta chains from one sample, sequenced in a study of OX40 agonist ivuxolimab in advanced cancers. Only in-frame clones appear in the TCRdb table, and some are missing; sequencing was by immunoSEQ multiplex PCR. There are about 75,000 clones in the sample; approximately 90% occur only once, and roughly 8.6% lies in the top ten. The sequencing here drew on CD4+ or CD8+ T cells sorted from blood, taken in a trial of the OX40 agonist ivuxolimab. These receptors all stem from an adult with an advanced solid tumor such as melanoma, head and neck, liver or kidney cancer.

This chain's CDR3 is CASSLTGTDGYTF. Written as DNA, the CDR3 is TGTGCCAGCAGCTTGACCGGGACAGATGGCTACACCTTC. The rearrangement uses TRBV7-3 and TRBJ1-2, with 7 bases identical to TRBD1. CDR3 length equals 13 residues. After removal of 3 bases from V and 6 bases from J, the junction contained 4 bases not matched to a gene. CDR1 is SGHTA and CDR2 is FQGTGA in the germline V gene.

The chain combines TRBV6-5 with TRBJ1-6; no definite D call. CDR1 is MNHEY and CDR2 is SVGAGI in the germline V gene. Trimming removed 1 base at V and 7 bases at J, with 5 bases between. CDR3 length equals 13 residues. CDR3 in DNA: TGTGCCAGCAGTTACTTGGGGAATTCACCCCTCCACTTT. Its protein is CASSYLGNSPLHF.

The chain joins TRBV9 to TRBJ2-5; TRBD2 aligns across 9 bases. CDR1 and CDR2 (germline): SGDLS, YYNGEE. The CDR3 loop spans 15 amino acids. The V and J ends lost 3 bases and 3 bases, in that order; junction bases with no gene match: 6. Written as DNA, the CDR3 is TGTGCCAGCAGCGATACCGGGACTAGCAAAGAGACCCAGTACTTC. This sequence encodes CASSDTGTSKETQYF.

The rearrangement joins TRBV18 to TRBJ2-5, with 9 nucleotides matching TRBD2. This CDR3 comprises 14 residues. V gave up 4 bases and J gave up 5 bases; unmatched junction bases: 5. Germline CDR1 and CDR2: KGHSH and LQKENI. DNA for the CDR3: TGTGCCAGCTCACTTAGCGGGAGCGGTGAGACCCAGTACTTC. Its translation is CASSLSGSGETQYF.

CDR3 region: CAWSRPPVFDYGYTF. CDR3 nucleotide sequence: TGTGCCTGGAGCCGACCGCCGGTATTCGACTATGGCTACACCTTC. J is TRBJ1-2 and V is TRBV30; no definite D call. The V gene's germline CDR1 is GTSNPN and CDR2 SVGIG (reference sequence). The V gene lost 3 bases and the J gene lost 3 bases, with 17 bases spanning the gap. This CDR3 contains 15 residues.

This chain uses TRBV15 with TRBJ2-1; 8 bases are a match to TRBD2. The CDR3 extends over 12 amino acids. Germline V gene lookup returns CDR1 LNHNV and CDR2 YYDKDF (reference sequence). Unmatched junction bases numbered 3, after V lost 5 bases and J lost 9 bases. The CDR3 sequence: CATSGSGGEQFF. For the CDR3, the DNA is TGTGCCACCAGCGGGAGCGGGGGTGAGCAGTTCTTC.

The rearrangement links TRBV18 to TRBJ1-1; 9 bases line up with TRBD1. The CDR3 sequence is 14 residues long. Trimming took 6 bases from V and 1 from J; bases not matched to a gene: 3. Looked up from germline, CDR1 is KGHSH and CDR2 is LQKENI. DNA of the CDR3: TGTGCCAGCTCCGGGACAGGGCGGAACACTGAAGCTTTCTTT. Its protein is CASSGTGRNTEAFF. Combining the CDR3 with reference TRBV18 and TRBJ1-1 gives the whole variable domain NAGVMQNPRHLVRRRGQEARLRCSPMKGHSHVYWYRQLPEEGLKFMVYLQKENIIDESGMPKERFSAEFPKEGPSILRIQQVVRGDSAAYFCASSGTGRNTEAFFGQGTRLTVV.

The rearrangement joins TRBV10-3 to TRBJ1-2; perhaps TRBD1 as D (6 bases). Trimming stripped 3 bases from V and 8 bases from J, with 22 bases between. CDR1 and CDR2 (germline): ENHRY, SYGVKD. The CDR3 runs 16 residues. For the CDR3, the DNA is TGTGCCATCAGTGACTCACGCACAGGCCTTCAGGGGGGCTACACCTTC. This sequence encodes CAISDSRTGLQGGYTF.

This chain joins TRBV11-3 and TRBJ1-2, with a weak D call TRBD1 (5 bases). V was cut by 3 bases and J by 5 bases, with 10 bases left in between. This CDR3 comprises 13 residues. Germline V gene lookup returns CDR1 SGHNT and CDR2 YENEEA. This CDR3 is CASSFGQGYGYTF. CDR3 DNA sequence: TGTGCCAGCAGCTTCGGTCAGGGTTATGGCTACACCTTC.